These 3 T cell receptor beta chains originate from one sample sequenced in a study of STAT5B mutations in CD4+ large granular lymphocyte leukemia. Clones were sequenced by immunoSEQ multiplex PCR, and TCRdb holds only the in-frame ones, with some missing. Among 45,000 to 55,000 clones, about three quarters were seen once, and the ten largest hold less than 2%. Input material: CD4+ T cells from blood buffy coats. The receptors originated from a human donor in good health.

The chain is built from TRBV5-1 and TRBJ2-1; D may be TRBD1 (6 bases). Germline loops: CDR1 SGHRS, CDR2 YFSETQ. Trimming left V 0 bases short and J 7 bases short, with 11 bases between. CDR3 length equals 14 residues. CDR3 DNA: TGCGCCAGCAGCTTGGGTAACAGGGAGAATGAGCAGTTCTTC. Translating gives CASSLGNRENEQFF. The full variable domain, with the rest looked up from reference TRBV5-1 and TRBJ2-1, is KAGVTQTPRYLIKTRGQQVTLSCSPISGHRSVSWYQQTPGQGLQFLFEYFSETQRNKGNFPGRFSGRQFSNSRSEMNVSTLELGDSALYLCASSLGNRENEQFFGPGTRLTVL.

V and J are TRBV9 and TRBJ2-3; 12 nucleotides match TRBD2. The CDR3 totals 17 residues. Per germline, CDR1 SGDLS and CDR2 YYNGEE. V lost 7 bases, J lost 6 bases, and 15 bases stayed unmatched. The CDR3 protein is CASSSEASGGGMDTQYF. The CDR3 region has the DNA TGTGCCAGCTCCTCAGAGGCTAGCGGGGGGGGAATGGATACGCAGTATTTT.

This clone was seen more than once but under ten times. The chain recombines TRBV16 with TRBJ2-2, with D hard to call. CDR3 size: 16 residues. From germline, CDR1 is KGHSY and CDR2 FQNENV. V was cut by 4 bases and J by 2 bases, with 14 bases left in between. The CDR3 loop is CASSPVGGTNTGELFF. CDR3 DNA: TGTGCCAGCAGCCCGGTAGGTGGCACCAACACCGGGGAGCTGTTTTTT.